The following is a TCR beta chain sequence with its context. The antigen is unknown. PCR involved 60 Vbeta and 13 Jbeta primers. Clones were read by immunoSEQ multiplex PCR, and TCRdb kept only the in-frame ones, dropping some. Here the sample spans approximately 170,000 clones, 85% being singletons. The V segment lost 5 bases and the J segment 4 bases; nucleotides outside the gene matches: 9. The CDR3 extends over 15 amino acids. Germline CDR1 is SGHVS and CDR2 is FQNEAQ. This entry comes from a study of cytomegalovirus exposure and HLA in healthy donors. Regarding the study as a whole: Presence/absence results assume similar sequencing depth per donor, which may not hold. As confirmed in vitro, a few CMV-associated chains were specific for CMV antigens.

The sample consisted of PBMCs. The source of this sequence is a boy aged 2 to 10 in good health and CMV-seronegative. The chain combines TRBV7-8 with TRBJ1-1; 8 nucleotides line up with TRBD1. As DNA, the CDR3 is TGTGCCAGCAGCACCCCGACAGGGGATAGCACTGAAGCTTTCTTT. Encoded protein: CASSTPTGDSTEAFF.